A selection of T cell receptor beta chains follows, all from one sample in a study of human versus mouse CDR3 diversity and MHC coevolution. Sequencing used immunoSEQ multiplex PCR; TCRdb keeps in-frame clones, though not all of them. This table holds some 60,000 clones, just under 95% found once. Sequencing used naive CD4+ T cells from blood. All receptors come from a person aged 55-75 years in good health. Each CDR3 is given with its conserved first and last residue. Each record gives: V gene, J gene, D gene, CDR3 protein, CDR3 DNA. The D gene is left open where the match is weak.

v_gene: TRBV9; j_gene: TRBJ2-1; d_gene: NA; CDR3aa: CASSPSPGSNEQFF; CDR3nt: TGTGCCAGCAGCCCCAGCCCCGGGAGTAATGAGCAGTTCTTC
v_gene: TRBV18; j_gene: TRBJ1-5; d_gene: NA; CDR3aa: CASSPTEGNQPQHF; CDR3nt: TGTGCCAGCTCACCGACAGAAGGCAATCAGCCCCAGCATTTT
v_gene: TRBV7-9; j_gene: TRBJ1-4; d_gene: TRBD1; CDR3aa: CASTNHPGTAAEKLFF; CDR3nt: TGTGCCAGCACAAATCACCCCGGGACAGCAGCCGAAAAACTGTTTTTT
v_gene: TRBV30; j_gene: TRBJ2-7; d_gene: TRBD1; CDR3aa: CAWTSARQGRSEQYF; CDR3nt: TGTGCCTGGACCTCGGCGAGACAGGGGCGAAGCGAGCAGTACTTC
v_gene: TRBV19; j_gene: TRBJ1-5; d_gene: NA; CDR3aa: CASGNLGHVQPQHF; CDR3nt: TGTGCCAGTGGAAATCTGGGACATGTTCAGCCCCAGCATTTT
v_gene: TRBV19; j_gene: TRBJ2-3; d_gene: TRBD2; CDR3aa: CASSGLAADTQYF; CDR3nt: TGTGCCAGTAGTGGACTAGCCGCAGATACGCAGTATTTT
v_gene: TRBV7-8; j_gene: TRBJ1-1; d_gene: TRBD1; CDR3aa: CASSLRQGKDTEAFF; CDR3nt: TGTGCCAGCAGCCTGCGACAGGGGAAAGACACTGAAGCTTTCTTT
v_gene: TRBV7-2; j_gene: TRBJ1-1; d_gene: NA; CDR3aa: CASSLGVGVENTEAFF; CDR3nt: TGTGCCAGCAGCTTAGGTGTAGGGGTCGAGAACACTGAAGCTTTCTTT
v_gene: TRBV6-1; j_gene: TRBJ1-4; d_gene: TRBD1; CDR3aa: CASSAGQVEKLFF; CDR3nt: TGTGCCAGCAGTGCGGGACAGGTAGAAAAACTGTTTTTT
v_gene: TRBV5-6; j_gene: TRBJ2-7; d_gene: TRBD2; CDR3aa: CASSLKGLAAYEQYF; CDR3nt: TGTGCCAGCAGCTTGAAGGGACTAGCTGCCTACGAGCAGTACTTC
v_gene: TRBV7-9; j_gene: TRBJ2-3; d_gene: NA; CDR3aa: CASSMTNLGIVDTQYF; CDR3nt: TGTGCCAGCAGCATGACTAATCTCGGCATCGTGGATACGCAGTATTTT
v_gene: TRBV19; j_gene: TRBJ1-2; d_gene: TRBD1; CDR3aa: CASSLGQGERGYTF; CDR3nt: TGTGCCAGTAGCCTCGGACAGGGAGAGCGGGGCTACACCTTC
v_gene: TRBV11-3; j_gene: TRBJ2-5; d_gene: TRBD2; CDR3aa: CASSPLAGVGETQYF; CDR3nt: TGTGCCAGCAGCCCTCTAGCGGGAGTAGGGGAGACCCAGTACTTC
v_gene: TRBV19; j_gene: TRBJ1-4; d_gene: TRBD1; CDR3aa: CASSAGQTTNEKLFF; CDR3nt: TGTGCCAGTAGTGCGGGACAGACCACTAATGAAAAACTGTTTTTT
v_gene: TRBV28; j_gene: TRBJ2-1; d_gene: NA; CDR3aa: CASSLVLGKTVRGNNEQFF; CDR3nt: TGTGCCAGCAGTTTAGTATTAGGGAAAACGGTTCGGGGGAACAATGAGCAGTTCTTC
v_gene: TRBV5-4; j_gene: TRBJ1-4; d_gene: NA; CDR3aa: CASSQGFQGGNEKLFF; CDR3nt: TGTGCCAGCAGCCAAGGGTTCCAGGGAGGTAATGAAAAACTGTTTTTT
v_gene: TRBV13; j_gene: TRBJ2-6; d_gene: NA; CDR3aa: CASTRTGGANVLTF; CDR3nt: TGTGCCAGCACCCGCACTGGTGGGGCCAACGTCCTGACTTTC
v_gene: TRBV18; j_gene: TRBJ2-5; d_gene: NA; CDR3aa: CASSPQADSGRETQYF; CDR3nt: TGTGCCAGCTCACCACAGGCCGACAGTGGCCGAGAGACCCAGTACTTC
v_gene: TRBV6-5; j_gene: TRBJ2-7; d_gene: NA; CDR3aa: CASRTSGRVPYEQYF; CDR3nt: TGTGCCAGCAGGACCTCCGGCCGGGTTCCCTACGAGCAGTACTTC
v_gene: TRBV9; j_gene: TRBJ2-7; d_gene: TRBD2; CDR3aa: CASSPRLSSGNYEQYF; CDR3nt: TGTGCCAGCAGCCCCCGGTTGAGTAGCGGGAACTACGAGCAGTACTTC
v_gene: TRBV5-5; j_gene: TRBJ1-1; d_gene: NA; CDR3aa: CASSWAQGTEAFF; CDR3nt: TGTGCCAGCAGCTGGGCCCAGGGCACTGAAGCTTTCTTT
v_gene: TRBV7-9; j_gene: TRBJ1-2; d_gene: NA; CDR3aa: CASSHSQVYGYTF; CDR3nt: TGTGCCAGCAGCCATTCCCAGGTGTATGGCTACACCTTC
v_gene: TRBV2; j_gene: TRBJ2-1; d_gene: TRBD2; CDR3aa: CASRGTSGSYNEQFF; CDR3nt: TGTGCCAGCAGGGGGACTAGCGGGTCCTACAATGAGCAGTTCTTC
v_gene: TRBV18; j_gene: TRBJ1-5; d_gene: NA; CDR3aa: CASSPDSNYQPQHF; CDR3nt: TGTGCCAGCTCACCAGACAGTAATTATCAGCCCCAGCATTTT
v_gene: TRBV5-6; j_gene: TRBJ2-7; d_gene: NA; CDR3aa: CASSLAGRAYEQYF; CDR3nt: TGTGCCAGCAGCTTGGCCGGGCGGGCCTACGAGCAGTACTTC
v_gene: TRBV19; j_gene: TRBJ2-7; d_gene: TRBD2; CDR3aa: CASSIGLARAYEQYF; CDR3nt: TGTGCCAGTAGTATAGGACTAGCGAGAGCCTACGAGCAGTACTTC
v_gene: TRBV25-1; j_gene: TRBJ2-5; d_gene: TRBD1; CDR3aa: CASSGLGTGAQETQYF; CDR3nt: TGTGCCAGCAGTGGGCTAGGGACAGGGGCCCAAGAGACCCAGTACTTC
v_gene: TRBV19; j_gene: TRBJ1-5; d_gene: NA; CDR3aa: CASIGVHLYNQPQHF; CDR3nt: TGTGCCAGTATAGGGGTTCACCTTTACAATCAGCCCCAGCATTTT